These 23 T cell receptor beta chains were sequenced from one sample in a study of blood T cell repertoires in COVID-19. The data were produced by immunoSEQ multiplex PCR, yet TCRdb's version contains in-frame clones alone and is incomplete. The table records 150,000 to 200,000 clones, more than 90% of them present only once. The sample consisted of peripheral blood. The receptors originated from a man aged 55 to 70 with active or convalescent COVID-19.

The gene calls are TRBV19 and TRBJ1-2, with 7 bases aligning to TRBD1. This CDR3 spans 17 amino acids. Germline trimming cut 11 bases from V and 4 bases from J; bases unmatched to any gene: 22. Germline lookup yields CDR1 LNHDA and CDR2 SQIVND (reference sequence). The CDR3 here is CAVEGRDSRQALYGYTF. Here the CDR3 DNA reads TGTGCCGTCGAAGGTCGGGACAGTAGACAAGCACTCTATGGCTACACCTTC.

The CDR3 DNA is TGTGCCAGCACCGGACAGCTCTTCAATCAGCCCCAGCATTTT. It specifies CASTGQLFNQPQHF. This chain uses TRBV2 with TRBJ1-5, with D possibly TRBD1 on 6 matching bases. The CDR3 runs to 14 residues. Germline-derived CDR1 and CDR2 are SNHLY and FYNNEI. Between the trimmed V and J ends, which lost 7 bases and 3 bases, there was a span of 13 bases.

CDR3 region: CASSPGLAGAGETQYF. CDR3 DNA sequence: TGCGCCAGCAGTCCAGGACTAGCGGGGGCTGGAGAGACCCAGTACTTC. The chain employs TRBV10-1 and TRBJ2-5; 13 nucleotides align to TRBD2. After removal of 5 bases from V and 4 bases from J, the junction contained 7 bases not matched to a gene. CDR1 and CDR2 (germline): WNHNN, SYGVQD (reference sequence). This CDR3 is 16 amino acids long.

This chain connects TRBV7-7 to TRBJ2-2; 7 nucleotides line up with TRBD2. CDR3 size: 15 residues. The germline V gene encodes CDR1 SSHAT and CDR2 FNYEAQ (reference sequence). V was clipped by 6 bases and J by 4 bases; unmatched bases: 8. This chain's CDR3 is CASSPQRGSTGELFF. Here the CDR3 DNA reads TGTGCCAGCAGTCCCCAGCGGGGTAGCACCGGGGAGCTGTTTTTT.

This sequence joins TRBV5-6 and TRBJ2-5; TRBD2 aligns across 11 bases. The CDR3 is 17 residues long. Germline V gives CDR1 SGHDT, CDR2 YYEEEE. V shed 4 bases and J 5 bases; nucleotides not matched to a gene: 13. CDR3 nucleotide sequence: TGTGCCAGCAGCGAAATACTAGCGGGGGCTCAGGGGGAGACCCAGTACTTC. It translates to CASSEILAGAQGETQYF. The whole variable domain, filled in from reference TRBV5-6 and TRBJ2-5, reads DAGVTQSPTHLIKTRGQQVTLRCSPKSGHDTVSWYQQALGQGPQFIFQYYEEEERQRGNFPDRFSGHQFPNYSSELNVNALLLGDSALYLCASSEILAGAQGETQYFGPGTRLLVL.

CDR3 loop: CASSLVSRGSDGYTF. DNA for the CDR3: TGTGCCAGCAGCTTAGTGAGTCGGGGGTCGGATGGCTACACCTTC. The V gene is TRBV7-8, the J gene TRBJ1-2, with D possibly being TRBD1 (5 bases). CDR1 and CDR2 from the germline V gene are SGHVS and FQNEAQ. The CDR3 extends over 15 amino acids. V lost 1 base, J lost 6 bases, and 15 bases lay in between. Looking up the rest from reference TRBV7-8 and TRBJ1-2 gives the full variable domain: GAGVSQSPRYKVAKRGQDVALRCDPISGHVSLFWYQQALGQGPEFLTYFQNEAQLDKSGLPSDRFFAERPEGSVSTLKIQRTQQEDSAVYLCASSLVSRGSDGYTFGSGTRLTVV.

This chain uses TRBV3-1 (or the pseudogene TRBV3-2) with TRBJ2-7; no clear D gene. CDR3 size: 12 residues. V was cut by 5 bases and J by 6 bases, with 11 bases left in between. Germline V gene data show CDR1 as LGHDT and CDR2 as YNNKEL (reference sequence). The CDR3 DNA sequence: TGTGCCAGCAGCTTTAGCTCGGCCGAGCAGTACTTC. The encoded protein is CASSFSSAEQYF.

The chain has TRBV5-1 and TRBJ2-2; TRBD2 agrees at 10 bases. V was pared by 0 bases and J by 4 bases, with 3 bases of the junction left unmatched. Per germline, CDR1 SGHRS and CDR2 YFSETQ. CDR3 size: 16 residues. CDR3 amino acids: CASSLATSGATGELFF. CDR3 DNA sequence: TGCGCCAGCAGCTTGGCTACTAGCGGGGCCACCGGGGAGCTGTTTTTT.

The chain couples TRBV18 to TRBJ1-6; 8 nucleotides line up with TRBD1. CDR1 KGHSH and CDR2 LQKENI come from the germline V gene. This CDR3 is 17 amino acids long. Losses at the gene ends were 3 bases for V and 6 bases for J; bases not matched to a gene: 10. CDR3 sequence reads: CASSPMATGAGNSPLHF. The CDR3 region has the DNA TGTGCCAGCTCACCCATGGCGACAGGGGCGGGTAATTCACCCCTCCACTTT. Filled out from reference TRBV18 and TRBJ1-6, the complete variable domain reads NAGVMQNPRHLVRRRGQEARLRCSPMKGHSHVYWYRQLPEEGLKFMVYLQKENIIDESGMPKERFSAEFPKEGPSILRIQQVVRGDSAAYFCASSPMATGAGNSPLHFGNGTRLTVT.

The chain couples TRBV29-1 to TRBJ1-5, with a possible D match to TRBD1 (5 bases). CDR1 SQVTM and CDR2 ANQGSEA come from the germline V gene. There are 12 residues in the CDR3. The CDR3, as DNA: TGCCGCGGGGAAGGGGCGAATCAGCCCCAGCATTTT. It is translated as CRGEGANQPQHF.

The J gene is TRBJ2-3, the V gene TRBV19, with 8 bases that match TRBD1. Germline values: CDR1 LNHDA, CDR2 SQIVND (reference sequence). The CDR3 sequence is 15 residues long. Trimming at V came to 2 bases and at J to 4 bases, leaving 5 bases not matched to a gene. The CDR3 bases are TGTGCCAGTAGTATATCAGGGGGCGGATCAGATACGCAGTATTTT. It specifies CASSISGGGSDTQYF.

This chain uses TRBV19 with TRBJ2-3; 7 nucleotides agree with TRBD1. The CDR3 runs 17 residues. The germline gives CDR1 LNHDA, CDR2 SQIVND (reference sequence). The junction had 10 bases not matched to a gene; V was cut back by 4 bases and J by 0 bases. In nucleotides, the CDR3 is TGTGCCAGTAGTACCGTCCGAGGGGGCTTTAGCACAGATACGCAGTATTTT. Translating gives CASSTVRGGFSTDTQYF.

This clone was recorded only once. V gene TRBV5-8 combines with J gene TRBJ1-2, with 8 bases fitting TRBD1. With 0 bases clipped from V and 7 bases from J, the junction kept 2 bases outside the gene matches. This CDR3 spans 13 amino acids. Germline assignment: CDR1 SGHTS and CDR2 YDEGEE. CDR3 protein: CASSLADRGGYTF. Here the CDR3 DNA reads TGTGCCAGCAGCTTGGCCGACAGGGGTGGCTACACCTTC.

This clone showed up just a few times. The J gene is TRBJ1-1, the V gene TRBV6-2 or TRBV6-3; D is unclear. Germline V gene sequence: CDR1 MNHEY, CDR2 SVGEGT. This CDR3 comprises 15 residues. Trimming removed 5 bases at V and 7 bases at J, with 20 bases between. The CDR3 bases are TGTGCCAGCAGTCGCCCGGGAGTCGGACTATTTGAAGCTTTCTTT. Translated, it gives CASSRPGVGLFEAFF.

The chain joins TRBV27 to TRBJ2-1; D may be TRBD1 (5 bases). V lost 4 bases to trimming and J lost 10 bases, with 17 bases between them. Germline values: CDR1 MNHEY, CDR2 SMNVEV (reference sequence). This CDR3 has 14 residues. The CDR3 sequence: CASSYAPQGKEQFF. The CDR3 DNA reads as TGTGCCAGCAGTTATGCCCCCCAGGGCAAGGAGCAGTTCTTC.

The J gene is TRBJ1-5, the V gene TRBV11-2, with D hard to call. V lost 5 bases and J 5 bases, leaving 10 bases between the germline ends. The CDR3 covers 13 residues. Germline lookup yields CDR1 SGHAT and CDR2 FQNNGV. CDR3 residues: CASSLQMYQPQHF. CDR3 in DNA: TGTGCCAGCAGCCTCCAGATGTATCAGCCCCAGCATTTT.

This chain links TRBV5-1 with TRBJ2-3, with D perhaps TRBD2 (5 bases). Trimming shortened V by 3 bases and J by 6 bases, and 20 bases separated the two germline ends. The CDR3 consists of 16 residues. In germline, CDR1 is SGHRS, CDR2 YFSETQ. The DNA for the CDR3 is TGCGCCAGCAGCTCCGGTGAGGGTAGGACCTGGGATACGCAGTATTTT. This gives the protein CASSSGEGRTWDTQYF.

This clone occurred once. The rearrangement links TRBV4-2 to TRBJ1-1, with 10 bases that match TRBD1. Germline trimming cut 1 base from V and 7 bases from J; bases unmatched to any gene: 3. This CDR3 spans 14 amino acids. Germline CDR1 reads LGHNA; CDR2 reads YNFKEQ. CDR3 amino acids: CASSQGTGGIEAFF. CDR3 in DNA: TGTGCCAGCAGCCAAGGGACAGGGGGTATTGAAGCTTTCTTT.

This clone showed up just a few times. The CDR3 spells CASRHGTGWEGYTF. The CDR3 bases are TGTGCCAGCAGGCACGGGACAGGGTGGGAAGGCTACACCTTC. The rearrangement links TRBV6-5 to TRBJ1-2; TRBD1 agrees at 9 bases. Looked up from germline, CDR1 is MNHEY and CDR2 is SVGAGI. There are 14 residues in the CDR3. Unmatched junction bases numbered 10, after V lost 6 bases and J lost 8 bases.

V is TRBV29-1 and J is TRBJ2-2; D not certain. The V gene lost 7 bases and the J gene lost 5 bases, with 14 bases spanning the gap. This CDR3 spans 13 amino acids. CDR1 SQVTM and CDR2 ANQGSEA come from the germline V gene. Here the CDR3 DNA reads TGCAGCGGTAAGACACCTTCTACCGGGGAGCTGTTTTTT. This translates into CSGKTPSTGELFF.

J is TRBJ1-1 and V is TRBV7-8; D possibly corresponds to TRBD1 (6 bases). Germline CDR1 reads SGHVS; CDR2 reads FQNEAQ. V lost 0 bases to trimming and J lost 8 bases, with 25 bases between them. This CDR3 region has 18 residues. CDR3 bases: TGTGCCAGCAGCTTAGCGCGGGGGCGAGATGGCCCTAAACCCGAAGCTTTCTTT. It yields the protein CASSLARGRDGPKPEAFF.

In this sample, this clone turned up once. The chain employs TRBV4-1 and TRBJ1-6; D might be TRBD1 (6 bases). This CDR3 region has 16 residues. Germline CDR1 and CDR2: MGHRA and YSYEKL. Trimming stripped 4 bases from V and 7 bases from J, with 17 bases between. The CDR3 spells CASSRTRLTGNSPLHF. The DNA of the CDR3 is TGCGCCAGCAGCCGGACGAGGTTGACAGGCAATTCACCCCTCCACTTT.

The chain combines TRBV5-6 with TRBJ2-3; a weak D match, TRBD2 (5 bases). CDR3 length equals 15 residues. V was pared by 4 bases and J by 3 bases, with 15 bases between. The V gene's germline CDR1 is SGHDT and CDR2 YYEEEE. CDR3 nucleotides: TGTGCCAGCAGCGTCGAAAGCGGCTGGACAGATACGCAGTATTTT. It encodes CASSVESGWTDTQYF.